Included here is one TCR beta chain sequence, with context. This sample was included in a study of blood T cell repertoires in COVID-19. As handled by the study authors: Reference gene primer amplification yielded estimated nucleated cell counts. Clones were sequenced by immunoSEQ multiplex PCR, and TCRdb holds only the in-frame ones, with some missing. V and J calls plus clone size are reproduced from that table; the DNA served to infer D and trimming. The table has 300,000 to 450,000 clones, more than 75% seen once. Germline V CDR1 and CDR2: MDHEN, SYDVKM. J was trimmed by 7 bases and V by 8 bases; bases with no gene match: 12. CDR3 size: 14 residues.

The V gene is TRBV28, the J gene TRBJ2-7; 9 nucleotides agree with TRBD2. This TCR was recovered from a human donor with acute or convalescent COVID-19. The donor label of this sample is uncertain. The sample consisted of peripheral blood. CDR3 residues: CASARLADSWEQYF. The CDR3 DNA reads as TGTGCCAGCGCCCGACTAGCGGATAGTTGGGAGCAGTACTTC.